These T cell receptor beta chains were read from a single sample in a study of T cell changes during pregnancy in multiple sclerosis. Sequenced by immunoSEQ multiplex PCR; TCRdb stores in-frame clones only, minus some. The sample has approximately 92,000 clones, approximately 92% seen once; the top ten hold 1.5%. Source: peripheral blood, taken in the first trimester of pregnancy. The receptors here all came from a female donor with multiple sclerosis, enrolled in a pregnancy study. Each CDR3 is given with its conserved first and last residue. The D gene is left open where the match is weak. Only part of the rows carry a size: once, few, many, or a class if the clone is expanded.

.,TRBV29-1,TRBJ1-1,few,TGCAGCGTGGGGCAGGGGAACACTGAAGCTTTCTTT,CSVGQGNTEAFF
TRBD1,TRBV9,TRBJ2-3,once,TGTGCCAGCAGCGCCCAGACAGGGTTAATCACAGATACGCAGTATTTT,CASSAQTGLITDTQYF
.,TRBV29-1,TRBJ2-1,.,TGCAGCGTTGATCTTGTGGGAGTCCTTCCCAATGAGCAGTTCTTC,CSVDLVGVLPNEQFF
.,TRBV6-1,TRBJ1-5,.,TGTGCCAGCAGTGAAGCAGGAGGGGCGAATCAGCCCCAGCATTTT,CASSEAGGANQPQHF
.,TRBV27,TRBJ2-5,.,TGTGCCAGCAGTTTAGGCGGGACTCCCCTGATGGGCCAGTACTTC,CASSLGGTPLMGQYF
.,TRBV28,TRBJ2-1,.,TGTGCCAGCACCGGCGTCGGAGGGGTCTACAATGAGCAGTTCTTC,CASTGVGGVYNEQFF
TRBD2,TRBV5-1,TRBJ2-3,.,TGCGCCAGCAGCTTAGCTAGCGGGAAGGCAGATACGCAGTATTTT,CASSLASGKADTQYF
TRBD1,TRBV5-1,TRBJ1-1,once,TGCGCCAGCAGCGTTAGAAAACCGGGACAGCAGAACACTGAAGCTTTCTTT,CASSVRKPGQQNTEAFF
.,TRBV18,TRBJ2-7,.,TGTGCCAGCTCACTGGGGACTCCCCCATCCAACCACGAGCAGTACTTC,CASSLGTPPSNHEQYF
.,TRBV7-8,TRBJ1-2,.,TGTGCCAGCAGCTTAAGCGGGACCTATGGCTACACCTTC,CASSLSGTYGYTF
TRBD2,TRBV28,TRBJ2-7,.,TGTGCCAGCAGACTGACTAGCGGGAGCTCCTACGAGCAGTACTTC,CASRLTSGSSYEQYF
.,TRBV5-5,TRBJ2-4,once,TGTGCCAGCAGCCGGGGGTGGGCCAAAAACATTCAGTACTTC,CASSRGWAKNIQYF
.,TRBV19,TRBJ2-5,.,TGTGCCAGTATCCAAAGGAGGTCAGACCAAGAGACCCAGTACTTC,CASIQRRSDQETQYF
.,TRBV19,TRBJ2-7,.,TGTGCCAGTAGTATAGATATGGGTCGGGACGAGCAGTACTTC,CASSIDMGRDEQYF
TRBD2,TRBV28,TRBJ2-7,.,TGTGCCAGCAGGGAACCTAGCGGGAGGGCCTCCTACGAGCAGTACTTC,CASREPSGRASYEQYF
.,TRBV7-9,TRBJ2-7,.,TGTGCCAGCAGCTTAGACGACTCATTCGAGCAGTACTTC,CASSLDDSFEQYF
TRBD2,TRBV5-6,TRBJ2-3,once,TGTGCCAGCAGCTCCCGACTAGCGGGAGCGGCGATCGGCACAGATACGCAGTATTTT,CASSSRLAGAAIGTDTQYF
.,TRBV9,TRBJ2-1,.,TGTGCCAGCAGCGCGACAGGAGTACGGTTCAATGAGCAGTTCTTC,CASSATGVRFNEQFF
.,TRBV19,TRBJ2-2,.,TGTGCCAGTATCCCCCCCCAGAACACCGGGGAGCTGTTTTTT,CASIPPQNTGELFF
TRBD1,TRBV30,TRBJ1-1,once,TGTGCCTGGAGAAGTAAGTTCAGGGGGGAGTTTAATACTGAAGCTTTCTTT,CAWRSKFRGEFNTEAFF
.,TRBV4-1,TRBJ2-1,.,TGCGCCAGCAGCCAATTGGGACTCGTTTCCTACAATGAGCAGTTCTTC,CASSQLGLVSYNEQFF
.,TRBV28,TRBJ1-1,.,TGTGCCAGCAGTCCACAGGGGAACACTGAAGCTTTCTTT,CASSPQGNTEAFF
.,TRBV11-3,TRBJ2-1,.,TGTGCCAGCAGCTTATTCAGTGAGCAGTTCTTC,CASSLFSEQFF
.,TRBV7-9,TRBJ2-2,.,TGTGCCAGCAGCCCCCAGGGGCCGAACACCGGGGAGCTGTTTTTT,CASSPQGPNTGELFF
TRBD1,TRBV5-4,TRBJ2-3,.,TGTGCCAGCAGCGCGACAGGGTCGGGATTCTCTAGCACAGATACGCAGTATTTT,CASSATGSGFSSTDTQYF
TRBD2,TRBV4-3,TRBJ2-3,.,TGCGCCAGCAGCCCTCGGACTAGCCGGTCGGCAGATACGCAGTATTTT,CASSPRTSRSADTQYF
TRBD1,TRBV5-1,TRBJ1-5,.,TGCGCCAGCAGCGAGGGGACAGGGATCAATCAGCCCCAGCATTTT,CASSEGTGINQPQHF
TRBD2,TRBV11-2,TRBJ2-3,.,TGTGCCAGCAGCCGGACTAGCGGGAGCCCCGCAGATACGCAGTATTTT,CASSRTSGSPADTQYF
.,TRBV6-5,TRBJ1-2,.,TGTGCCAGCAGTTACTCGAGAATTAACTATGGCTACACCTTC,CASSYSRINYGYTF
.,TRBV2,TRBJ1-1,.,TGTGCCAGCAGCGTAATACAGAACACTGAAGCTTTCTTT,CASSVIQNTEAFF
TRBD2,TRBV7-3,TRBJ2-1,.,TGTGCCAGCAGCTTGGGGACTAGCGGGAGTGATGAGCAGTTCTTC,CASSLGTSGSDEQFF
TRBD1,TRBV4-3,TRBJ2-1,.,TGCGCCAGCAGCCGAGACAGGGGGCGCTCGGTCGATGAGCAGTTCTTC,CASSRDRGRSVDEQFF
.,TRBV6-5,TRBJ1-5,.,TGTGCCAGCAGTTACTCGACAGCCTATCAGCCCCAGCATTTT,CASSYSTAYQPQHF
.,TRBV5-4,TRBJ2-1,.,TGTGCCAGCAGCTTCGGAGGGGGCAACAATGAGCAGTTCTTC,CASSFGGGNNEQFF
.,TRBV19,TRBJ1-2,.,TGTGCCAGTAGTCTCGGTAGAGGAGTCCTGAACTATGGCTACACCTTC,CASSLGRGVLNYGYTF